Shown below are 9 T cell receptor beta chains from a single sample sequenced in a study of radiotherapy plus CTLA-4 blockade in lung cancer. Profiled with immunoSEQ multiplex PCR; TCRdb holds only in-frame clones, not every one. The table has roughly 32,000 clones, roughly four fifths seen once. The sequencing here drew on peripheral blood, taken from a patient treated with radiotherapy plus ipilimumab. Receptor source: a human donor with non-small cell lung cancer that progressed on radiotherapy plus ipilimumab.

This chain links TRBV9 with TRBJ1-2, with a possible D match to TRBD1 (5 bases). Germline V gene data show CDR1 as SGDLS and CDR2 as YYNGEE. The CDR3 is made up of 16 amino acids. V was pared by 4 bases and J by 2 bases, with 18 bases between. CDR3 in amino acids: CASSLQPGGLNYGYTF. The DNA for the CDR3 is TGTGCCAGCAGCCTACAACCGGGGGGTCTCAACTATGGCTACACCTTC. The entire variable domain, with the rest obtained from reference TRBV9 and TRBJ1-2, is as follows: DSGVTQTPKHLITATGQRVTLRCSPRSGDLSVYWYQQSLDQGLQFLIQYYNGEERAKGNILERFSAQQFPDLHSELNLSSLELGDSALYFCASSLQPGGLNYGYTFGSGTRLTVV.

CDR3 region: CASSPGGYEQYF. In DNA, the CDR3 is TGTGCCAGCAGCCCCGGGGGTTACGAGCAGTACTTC. The chain couples TRBV7-6 to TRBJ2-7, with a tentative D call TRBD2 (6 bases). Between the trimmed V and J ends, which lost 5 bases and 4 bases, there was a span of 9 bases. This CDR3 has 12 residues. CDR1 is SGHVS, CDR2 FNYEAQ, per germline.

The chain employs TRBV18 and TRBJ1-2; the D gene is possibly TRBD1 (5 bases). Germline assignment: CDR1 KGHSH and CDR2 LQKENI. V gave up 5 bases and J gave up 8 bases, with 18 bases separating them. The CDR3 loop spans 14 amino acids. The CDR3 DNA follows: TGTGCCAGCTCATCCGACGTTGGGGCCGGGGGCTACACCTTC. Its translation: CASSSDVGAGGYTF.

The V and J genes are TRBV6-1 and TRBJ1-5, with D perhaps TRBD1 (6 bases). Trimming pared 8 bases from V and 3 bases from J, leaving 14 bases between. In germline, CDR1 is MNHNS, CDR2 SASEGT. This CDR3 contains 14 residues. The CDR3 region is CASREAGANQPQHF. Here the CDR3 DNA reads TGTGCCAGCCGGGAGGCAGGGGCCAATCAGCCCCAGCATTTT.

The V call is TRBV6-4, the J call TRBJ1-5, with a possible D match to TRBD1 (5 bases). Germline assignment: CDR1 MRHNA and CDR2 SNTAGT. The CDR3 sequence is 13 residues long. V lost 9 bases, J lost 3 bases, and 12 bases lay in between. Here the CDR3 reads CARGGQHNQPQHF. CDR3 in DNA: TGTGCCAGGGGGGGTCAACACAATCAGCCCCAGCATTTT.

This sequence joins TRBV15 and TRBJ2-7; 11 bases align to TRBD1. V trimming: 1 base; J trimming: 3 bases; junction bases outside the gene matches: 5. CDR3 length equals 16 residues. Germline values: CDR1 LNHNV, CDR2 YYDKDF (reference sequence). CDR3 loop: CATSRVFGTGGYEQYF. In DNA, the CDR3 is TGTGCCACCAGCAGAGTGTTCGGGACAGGGGGCTACGAGCAGTACTTC.

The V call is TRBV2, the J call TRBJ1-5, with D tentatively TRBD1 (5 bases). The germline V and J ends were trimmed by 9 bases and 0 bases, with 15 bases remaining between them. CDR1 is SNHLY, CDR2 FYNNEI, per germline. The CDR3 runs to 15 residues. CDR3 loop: CARVDRPYSNQPQHF. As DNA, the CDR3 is TGTGCCAGGGTTGACAGACCTTATAGCAATCAGCCCCAGCATTTT.

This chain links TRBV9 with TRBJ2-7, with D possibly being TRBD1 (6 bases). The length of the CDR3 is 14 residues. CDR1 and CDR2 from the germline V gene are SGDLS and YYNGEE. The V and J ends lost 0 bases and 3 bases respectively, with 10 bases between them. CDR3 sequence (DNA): TGTGCCAGCAGCGTAGGACAGGCGTTCTACGAGCAGTACTTC. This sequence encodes CASSVGQAFYEQYF. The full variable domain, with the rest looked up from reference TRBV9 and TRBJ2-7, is DSGVTQTPKHLITATGQRVTLRCSPRSGDLSVYWYQQSLDQGLQFLIQYYNGEERAKGNILERFSAQQFPDLHSELNLSSLELGDSALYFCASSVGQAFYEQYFGPGTRLTVT.

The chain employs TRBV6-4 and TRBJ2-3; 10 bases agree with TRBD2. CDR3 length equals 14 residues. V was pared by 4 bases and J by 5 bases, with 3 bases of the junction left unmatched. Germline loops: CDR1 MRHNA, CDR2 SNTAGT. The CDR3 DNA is TGTGCCAGCAGTGCACTAGCGGGGCAAGATACGCAGTATTTT. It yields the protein CASSALAGQDTQYF.